This T cell receptor (beta chain) was captured by sequencing in a study of identical twins. Study-wide results and limits: Zero-insertion results could be subject to partial confounding by invariant MAIT and iNKT cells.

Healthy Caucasians provided all donations. One entry per CDR3 protein, called by TCRdb with MiXCR from the 5' RACE reads. This table holds 200,000 to 250,000 distinct CDR3 sequences, approximately 5.9% found once. There are a few counts of this clonotype. Its antigen is undetermined. V dropped 4 bases and J dropped 6; count of bases not matched to a gene: 7. The germline V gene encodes CDR1 MNHNS and CDR2 SASEGT. This CDR3 contains 15 residues. This same sample was also taken into another study, of T cells expressing NK-cell markers.

The V call is TRBV6-1, the J call TRBJ1-5; TRBD1 agrees at 9 bases. The origin of this receptor is a woman aged 18-29 years in good health. Sequencing used CD8+ T cells sorted from blood. The CDR3, as DNA: TGTGCCAGCAGTGGCCGGGACAGGGCAGGTCAGCCCCAGCATTTT. Its translation is CASSGRDRAGQPQHF.